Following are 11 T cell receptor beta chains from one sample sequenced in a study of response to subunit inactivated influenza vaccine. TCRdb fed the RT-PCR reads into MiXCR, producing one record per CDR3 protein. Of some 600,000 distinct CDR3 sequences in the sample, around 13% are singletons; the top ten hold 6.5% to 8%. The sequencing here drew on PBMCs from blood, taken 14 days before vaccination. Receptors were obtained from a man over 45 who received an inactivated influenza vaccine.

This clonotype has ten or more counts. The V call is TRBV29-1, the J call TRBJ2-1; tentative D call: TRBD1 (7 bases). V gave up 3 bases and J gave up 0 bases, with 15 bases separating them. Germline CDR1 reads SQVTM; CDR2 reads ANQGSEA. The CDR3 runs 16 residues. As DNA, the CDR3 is TGCAGCGTTGACTACAGGGGAGGAAGCTCCTACAATGAGCAGTTCTTC. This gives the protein CSVDYRGGSSYNEQFF.

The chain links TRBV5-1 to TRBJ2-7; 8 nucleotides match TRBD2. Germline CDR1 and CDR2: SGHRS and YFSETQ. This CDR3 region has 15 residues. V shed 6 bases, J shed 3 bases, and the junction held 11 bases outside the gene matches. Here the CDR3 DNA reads TGCGCCAGCACCCCCGGGGGGGGGCGGAACTACGAGCAGTACTTC. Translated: CASTPGGGRNYEQYF.

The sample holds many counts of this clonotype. The CDR3 sequence is CASSLSGRDTGELFF. Written as DNA, the CDR3 is TGCGCCAGCAGCCTATCCGGTCGGGACACCGGGGAGCTGTTTTTT. The chain carries TRBV5-1 and TRBJ2-2, with D uncertain. Trimming took 4 bases from V and 3 from J, leaving 13 bases between them. The CDR3 sequence is 15 residues long. The V gene's germline CDR1 is SGHRS and CDR2 YFSETQ.

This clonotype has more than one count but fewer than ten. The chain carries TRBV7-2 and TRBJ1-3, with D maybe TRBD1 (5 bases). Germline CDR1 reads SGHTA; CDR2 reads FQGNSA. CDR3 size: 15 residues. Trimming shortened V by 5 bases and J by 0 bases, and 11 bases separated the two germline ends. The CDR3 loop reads CASSPGISSGNTIYF. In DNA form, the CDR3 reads TGTGCCAGCAGCCCAGGGATCAGCTCTGGAAACACCATATATTTT.

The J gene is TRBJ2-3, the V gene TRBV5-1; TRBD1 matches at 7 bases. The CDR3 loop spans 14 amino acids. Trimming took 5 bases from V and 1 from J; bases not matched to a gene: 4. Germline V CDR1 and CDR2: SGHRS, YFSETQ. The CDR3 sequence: CASSVRGRTDTQYF. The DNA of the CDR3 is TGCGCCAGCAGTGTAAGGGGGCGCACAGATACGCAGTATTTT.

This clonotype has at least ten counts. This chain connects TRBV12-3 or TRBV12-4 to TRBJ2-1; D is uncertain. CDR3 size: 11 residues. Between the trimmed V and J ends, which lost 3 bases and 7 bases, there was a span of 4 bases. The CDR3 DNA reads TGTGCCAGCAGTTTGTGGAATGAGCAGTTCTTC. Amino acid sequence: CASSLWNEQFF.

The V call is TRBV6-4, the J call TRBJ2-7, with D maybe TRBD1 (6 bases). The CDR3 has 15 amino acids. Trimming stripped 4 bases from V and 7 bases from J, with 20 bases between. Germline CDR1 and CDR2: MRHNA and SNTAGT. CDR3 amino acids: CASSASGTNPGEQYF. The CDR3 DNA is TGTGCCAGCAGTGCCAGTGGGACAAACCCTGGGGAGCAGTACTTC.

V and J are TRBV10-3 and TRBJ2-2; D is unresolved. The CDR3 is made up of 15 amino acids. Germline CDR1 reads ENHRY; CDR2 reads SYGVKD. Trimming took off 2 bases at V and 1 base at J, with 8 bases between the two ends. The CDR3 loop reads CAISEGQENTGELFF. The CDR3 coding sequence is TGTGCCATCAGTGAGGGGCAGGAGAACACCGGGGAGCTGTTTTTT.

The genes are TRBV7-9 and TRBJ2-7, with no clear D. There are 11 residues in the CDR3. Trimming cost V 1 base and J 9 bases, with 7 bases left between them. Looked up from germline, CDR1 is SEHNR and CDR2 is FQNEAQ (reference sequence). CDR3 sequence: CASSLEGVQYF. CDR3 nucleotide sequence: TGTGCCAGCAGCTTAGAGGGTGTGCAGTACTTC.

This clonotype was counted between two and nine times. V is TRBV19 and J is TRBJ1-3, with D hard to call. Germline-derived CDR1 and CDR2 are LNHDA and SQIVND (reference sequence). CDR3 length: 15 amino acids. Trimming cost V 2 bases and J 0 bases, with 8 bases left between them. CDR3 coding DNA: TGTGCCAGTAGTATAAGACGGACCTCTGGAAACACCATATATTTT. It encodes CASSIRRTSGNTIYF.

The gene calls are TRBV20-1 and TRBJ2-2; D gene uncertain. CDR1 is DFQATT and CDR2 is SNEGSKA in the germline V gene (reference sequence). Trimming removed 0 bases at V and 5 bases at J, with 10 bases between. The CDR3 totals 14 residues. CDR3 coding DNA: TGCAGTGCTAGAGATCTGCGGCAGACCGGGGAGCTGTTTTTT. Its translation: CSARDLRQTGELFF.